Listed below are T cell receptor beta chains from one sample, sequenced in a study. From the RT-PCR reads, TCRdb called clonotypes with MiXCR, one entry per CDR3 protein. The sample has about 680,000 distinct CDR3 sequences; 13% to 15% are singletons. Sequencing used memory CD4+ T cells from blood. The receptor set was obtained from a female donor in good health, serving as a healthy control. Each CDR3 is given with its conserved first and last residue. Fields, in order: J gene, D gene, V gene, clone size, CDR3 DNA, CDR3 protein. A D gene is named only where the DNA matches it firmly. Size values are once, few and many counts, or a class for expanded clones, and some rows have none.

j_call: TRBJ2-1; d_call: TRBD2; v_call: TRBV27; clone_size: many; cdr3_nt: TGTGCCAGCAGTTCGCTAGCGGGAGGGGCCCCCGGGGAGCAGTTCTTC; cdr3_aa: CASSSLAGGAPGEQFF
j_call: TRBJ2-7; d_call: TRBD1; v_call: TRBV5-1; clone_size: few; cdr3_nt: TGCGCCAGCAGAAGGGACAGGGGGCCCGAGCAGTACTTC; cdr3_aa: CASRRDRGPEQYF
j_call: TRBJ1-2; d_call: .; v_call: TRBV5-1; clone_size: few; cdr3_nt: TGCGCCAGCAGCTTACCGAGGGAGGACTATGGCTACACCTTC; cdr3_aa: CASSLPREDYGYTF
j_call: TRBJ1-2; d_call: .; v_call: TRBV7-2; clone_size: many; cdr3_nt: TGTGCCAGCAGCTCAGTCGGGGCTGGCTATGGCTACACCTTC; cdr3_aa: CASSSVGAGYGYTF
j_call: TRBJ1-1; d_call: .; v_call: TRBV5-6; clone_size: few; cdr3_nt: TGTGCCAGCAGCTTCTTAGGGGTGAACACTGAAGCTTTCTTT; cdr3_aa: CASSFLGVNTEAFF
j_call: TRBJ1-1; d_call: .; v_call: TRBV20-1; clone_size: many; cdr3_nt: TGCAGTGGCCAGTCGGGGGCGGATAGTAACACTGAAGCTTTCTTT; cdr3_aa: CSGQSGADSNTEAFF
j_call: TRBJ2-1; d_call: .; v_call: TRBV20-1; clone_size: .; cdr3_nt: TGCAGTGCTAGCTATCAAGGCGGAACCTACAATGAGCAGTTCTTC; cdr3_aa: CSASYQGGTYNEQFF
j_call: TRBJ2-1; d_call: .; v_call: TRBV3-1; clone_size: .; cdr3_nt: TGTGCCAGCAGCCAAGGTGCATTCGGGACTGAGCAGTTCTTC; cdr3_aa: CASSQGAFGTEQFF
j_call: TRBJ1-4; d_call: .; v_call: TRBV12-3/TRBV12-4; clone_size: few; cdr3_nt: TGTGCCAGCAGTTTTGGACTGACTAATGAAAAACTGTTTTTT; cdr3_aa: CASSFGLTNEKLFF
j_call: TRBJ2-7; d_call: TRBD1; v_call: TRBV7-3; clone_size: few; cdr3_nt: TGTGCCAGCAGCCCCACGAGGGGACAGGGTGCGGGCGAGCAGTACTTC; cdr3_aa: CASSPTRGQGAGEQYF
j_call: TRBJ2-5; d_call: TRBD1; v_call: TRBV7-2; clone_size: few; cdr3_nt: TGTGCCAGCAGCTTAGATGACAGGGACGGGAAAGAGACCCAGTACTTC; cdr3_aa: CASSLDDRDGKETQYF
j_call: TRBJ2-3; d_call: .; v_call: TRBV7-3; clone_size: few; cdr3_nt: TGTGCCAGCAGCCAAGCCCCCTATGATTCAAGCACAGATACGCAGTATTTT; cdr3_aa: CASSQAPYDSSTDTQYF
j_call: TRBJ1-2; d_call: .; v_call: TRBV24-1; clone_size: many; cdr3_nt: TGTGCCACCAGTGATTCAGGGTTTGGCTACACCTTC; cdr3_aa: CATSDSGFGYTF
j_call: TRBJ2-1; d_call: TRBD2; v_call: TRBV14; clone_size: few; cdr3_nt: TGTGCCAGCAGCCAACTTGGACTAGCGGGGGGGGCTGAGCAGTTCTTC; cdr3_aa: CASSQLGLAGGAEQFF
j_call: TRBJ2-2; d_call: TRBD1; v_call: TRBV20-1; clone_size: few; cdr3_nt: TGCAGTGTTTTGAGGGACAGATTGAACACCGGGGAGCTGTTTTTT; cdr3_aa: CSVLRDRLNTGELFF
j_call: TRBJ1-6; d_call: .; v_call: TRBV20-1; clone_size: many; cdr3_nt: TGCAGTGCTAGAATCGGGGCGCGGAGTTCACCCCTCCACTTT; cdr3_aa: CSARIGARSSPLHF
j_call: TRBJ2-1; d_call: .; v_call: TRBV27; clone_size: .; cdr3_nt: TGTGCCAGCAGTTCAACTTTTCCGGGAGTGGCTGAGCAGTTCTTC; cdr3_aa: CASSSTFPGVAEQFF
j_call: TRBJ1-1; d_call: TRBD1; v_call: TRBV11-2; clone_size: few; cdr3_nt: TGTGCCAGTAATCCGGGAGGGGGCAAAAACACTGAAGCTTTCTTT; cdr3_aa: CASNPGGGKNTEAFF
j_call: TRBJ1-2; d_call: .; v_call: TRBV29-1; clone_size: many; cdr3_nt: TGCAGCGTTGAAGATCTGGAAGATGGCTACACCTTC; cdr3_aa: CSVEDLEDGYTF
j_call: TRBJ1-5; d_call: .; v_call: TRBV6-6; clone_size: few; cdr3_nt: TGTGCCAGCAGTTACCCCGGGAATGGCAATCAGCCCCAGCATTTT; cdr3_aa: CASSYPGNGNQPQHF
j_call: TRBJ2-5; d_call: TRBD1; v_call: TRBV25-1; clone_size: many; cdr3_nt: TGTGCCAGCAGCGATCTCGGGACAGGGTATGAGACCCAGTACTTC; cdr3_aa: CASSDLGTGYETQYF
j_call: TRBJ2-2; d_call: TRBD2; v_call: TRBV10-3; clone_size: many; cdr3_nt: TGTGCCATCCCAAGATCCCTAGCGGATAACACCGGGGAGCTGTTTTTT; cdr3_aa: CAIPRSLADNTGELFF
j_call: TRBJ2-7; d_call: .; v_call: TRBV20-1; clone_size: few; cdr3_nt: TGCAGTGCTAGAAACCTACAAGGTTTCTCCTACGAGCAGTACTTC; cdr3_aa: CSARNLQGFSYEQYF
j_call: TRBJ2-7; d_call: TRBD2; v_call: TRBV20-1; clone_size: many; cdr3_nt: TGCAGTGCTAGACGTAATGGCGGGAGAGGACCCCACGAGCAGTACTTC; cdr3_aa: CSARRNGGRGPHEQYF